This T cell receptor (beta chain) comes out of a study of blood T cell repertoires in COVID-19. Looking at the study overall: Italy, Spain and the United States were the sources of the convalescent and acute COVID-19 samples.

This CDR3 comprises 11 residues. CDR1 and CDR2 from the germline V gene are SNHLY and FYNNEI. Trimming removed 7 bases from V and 4 bases from J, with 7 bases in between. How the authors handled the data: Amplification of reference gene primers was used by the study to estimate nucleated cell counts. Clones were sequenced by immunoSEQ multiplex PCR, and TCRdb holds only the in-frame ones, with some missing. Clone size and V and J calls were adopted from that table, with D and trimming inferred from the DNA. Here the sample spans 200,000 to 250,000 clones, more than 70% being singletons. In Seattle, patients joined the study during active infection and were tracked longitudinally.

This chain links TRBV2 with TRBJ1-2; D is ambiguous. This TCR came from an elderly woman with COVID-19, enrolled during active disease. The sequenced sample consisted of peripheral blood. CDR3 bases: TGTGCCAGCACGGCGGGCTATGGCTACACCTTC. Its translation is CASTAGYGYTF.